The source of this T cell receptor beta chain is a study of CD8 T cells in ankylosing spondylitis. Study-wide points: Disease-linked clones, CD8+, were relatively rare in peripheral blood. Disease-linked clones reportedly concentrated significantly in matched ankylosing spondylitis synovial fluid. What appeared characteristic of ankylosing spondylitis blood was a TCR beta motif of fewer than ten highly homologous variants. Past studies reported some motif variants in reactive arthritis synovial fluid and blood.

As to this clonotype: Its antigen remains unidentified.

Libraries of TCR beta came from quantitative 5'-RACE with molecular barcodes. A single record per CDR3 protein comes from TCRdb applying MiXCR to the 5' RACE reads. The table records a few hundred thousand distinct CDR3 sequences, about a fifth of them present only once. The receptor comes from a male donor with ankylosing spondylitis. The sample taken for sequencing was blood, either unsorted or a sorted T cell fraction (not recorded which).

The CDR3 loop is CASRPGAQAPYEQYF. The CDR3 DNA sequence: TGTGCCAGCAGACCGGGAGCCCAGGCGCCCTACGAGCAGTACTTC. The chain combines TRBV12-3 or TRBV12-4 with TRBJ2-7; perhaps TRBD2 as D (6 bases). Trimming took off 6 bases at V and 2 bases at J, with 17 bases between the two ends. The CDR3 totals 15 residues.